The 8 T cell receptor beta chains given below trace back to one sample, sequenced in a study of CD8+CD57+ T cells in acquired aplastic anemia. The use of genomic DNA as template underpinned the TCR beta VDJ and CDR3 profiling. TCRdb independently ran MiXCR on the reads; one entry per CDR3 protein. The sample lists roughly 420,000 distinct CDR3 sequences; about 70% were seen once. The material sequenced was sorted CD4+, CD8+, or CD8+CD57+ T cells (not recorded which) from PBMCs. These receptors originate from a human donor in good health, serving as a control.

This clonotype has ten or more counts. V is TRBV6-5 and J is TRBJ1-2; possible D gene TRBD1, 5 bases. Germline V gene sequence: CDR1 MNHEY, CDR2 SVGAGI. V gave up 0 bases and J gave up 3 bases, with 8 bases separating them. The CDR3 consists of 14 residues. The CDR3 loop reads CASSYSEGYYGYTF. The CDR3 DNA reads as TGTGCCAGCAGTTACTCGGAGGGGTACTATGGCTACACCTTC.

This clonotype was recorded at least ten times. This chain connects TRBV13 to TRBJ1-1, with TRBD1 as a possible D gene (5 bases). Trimming left V 4 bases short and J 10 bases short, with 16 bases between. The CDR3 has 13 residues. In germline, CDR1 is PRHDT, CDR2 FYEKMQ (reference sequence). In nucleotides, the CDR3 is TGTGCCAGCAGCTCAGGGACGGGAAACAGAGCTTTCTTT. Amino acids: CASSSGTGNRAFF.

About this clonotype itself: The junction departs from germline at one end; a sequencing error may be responsible. The DNA for the CDR3 is TGTGCCAGCAGCTTATTATATGTCTATGGCTACTACTTC. Residues: CASSLLYVYGYYF. V is TRBV2 and J is TRBJ1-2; D is undetermined. Germline V gene data show CDR1 as SNHLY and CDR2 as FYNNEI. CDR3 length equals 13 residues.

The chain links TRBV20-1 to TRBJ1-1; D is ambiguous. Trimming left V 3 bases short and J 12 bases short, with 17 bases between. This CDR3 comprises 12 residues. CDR1 and CDR2 from the germline V gene are DFQATT and SNEGSKA (reference sequence). The CDR3 sequence is CSASGFTTVSFF. CDR3 nucleotides: TGCAGTGCTAGCGGCTTTACGACTGTATCTTTCTTT.

This clonotype has a count of ten or more. The J gene is TRBJ1-3, the V gene TRBV19; D is uncertain. There are 11 residues in the CDR3. Germline loops: CDR1 LNHDA, CDR2 SQIVND (reference sequence). V lost 3 bases to trimming and J lost 9 bases, with 6 bases between them. CDR3 DNA: TGTGCCAGTAGTATTGACGCCACCATATATTTT. This translates into CASSIDATIYF. The whole variable domain, remainder taken from reference TRBV19 and TRBJ1-3, is DGGITQSPKYLFRKEGQNVTLSCEQNLNHDAMYWYRQDPGQGLRLIYYSQIVNDFQKGDIAEGYSVSREKKESFPLTVTSAQKNPTAFYLCASSIDATIYFGEGSWLTVV.

In the case of this clonotype: The junction departs from the called germline gene at one end, perhaps through a read error. The chain links TRBV20-1 to TRBJ1-1; D remains unclear. Germline V gene data show CDR1 as DFQATT and CDR2 as SNEGSKA (reference sequence). This CDR3 is built from 11 residues. CDR3 DNA: TGCAGTGTCGCTATCCGGGTCCAAGATATCTTT. The encoded protein is CSVAIRVQDIF.

With regard to this clonotype: The CDR3 does not close with the conserved phenylalanine or tryptophan, likely indicating a read error. No DNA is shown, since the ends of the CDR3 on it are uncertain; the CDR3 is the one TCRdb lists. CDR3 region: CASQAKAMHQTQYI. The chain recombines TRBV7-2 with TRBJ2-5. Germline V gene data show CDR1 as SGHTA and CDR2 as FQGNSA. The CDR3 adds up to 14 amino acids, both ends counted.

This clonotype has only one observation. The genes are TRBV20-1 and TRBJ1-6, with 8 bases lining up with TRBD1. V lost 5 bases, J lost 6 bases, and 12 bases stayed unmatched. CDR1 and CDR2 from the germline V gene are DFQATT and SNEGSKA (reference sequence). The CDR3 length is 16 residues. The CDR3 spells CSAPGQATDTNSPLHF. CDR3 DNA: TGCAGTGCTCCGGGACAGGCCACAGATACTAATTCACCCCTCCACTTT.